What follows describes a single T cell receptor beta chain. As yet, its antigen is unknown. Reverse transcription of about 0.5 to 1 ug RNA was carried out with random hexamers. By means of immunoSEQ multiplex PCR, TCR beta CDR3 spanning 54 Vbeta and 13 Jbeta underwent amplification. MiXCR, run by TCRdb on the immunoSEQ multiplex PCR reads, gives a single entry per CDR3 protein. The sample yields some 300,000 distinct CDR3 sequences, approximately 85% seen once. This sample stems from a study of CD8 T cells in Susac syndrome. Study conclusions and caveats: Acknowledgment was made by the study that its TCR sequencing and HLA analysis involved a relatively small number of individuals.

Sequencing of TCR beta was performed on blood CD8+ and CD4+ T cells. Negative magnetic isolation gave CD8+ and CD4+ cells; FACS enriched CD8+ TEMRA. The sequenced sample was CD8+ T cells from PBMCs. This clonotype originated in a human donor with multiple sclerosis.

The CDR3 nucleotides are TGCAGCGTTGGCCGGGAGGGCCCGTTGTATACGCAGTATTTT. Encoded protein: CSVGREGPLYTQYF. V usage is TRBV29-1 and J usage is TRBJ2-3; 8 bases agree with TRBD2. Germline CDR1 and CDR2: SQVTM and ANQGSEA. The CDR3 contains 14 residues. The ends lost 4 bases at V and 7 bases at J; junction bases unmatched: 10.